A single sample is the source of the 31 T cell receptor beta chains below, sequenced in a study of PD-L1 blockade in urothelial cancer. Profiling relied on immunoSEQ multiplex PCR, and the TCRdb table lists in-frame clones only, not all of them. The table records 70,000 to 100,000 clones, about 83% of them present only once. The time point is: pretreatment peripheral blood. Sequences were derived from PBMCs, sampled around atezolizumab (anti-PD-L1) treatment. These receptors originate from a man aged 55 to 70 with urothelial cancer.

The chain carries TRBV5-1 and TRBJ1-2, with 7 bases fitting TRBD1. The CDR3 loop spans 14 amino acids. CDR1 SGHRS and CDR2 YFSETQ come from the germline V gene. V was pared by 4 bases and J by 7 bases, with 10 bases of the junction left unmatched. CDR3 nucleotide sequence: TGCGCCAGCAGCGATTACACAGGGGTTTCTGGCTACACCTTC. Protein sequence: CASSDYTGVSGYTF.

V usage is TRBV7-9 and J usage is TRBJ2-3; D is unresolved. Trimming pared 4 bases from V and 7 bases from J, leaving 15 bases between. The CDR3 spans 14 residues. Per the germline V gene, CDR1 is SEHNR and CDR2 is FQNEAQ (reference sequence). The DNA of the CDR3 is TGTGCCAGCAGCTCGTCGACCGGGTTCCATACGCAGTATTTT. As protein: CASSSSTGFHTQYF.

This clone was counted only a few times. V gene TRBV19 combines with J gene TRBJ2-7; D is possibly TRBD1 (7 bases). In germline, CDR1 is LNHDA, CDR2 SQIVND (reference sequence). V was clipped by 4 bases and J by 4 bases, with 17 bases between them. The CDR3 runs 15 residues. The DNA of the CDR3 is TGTGCCAGTAGTACCCCCGAGGCAGGGGGGTACGAGCAGTACTTC. It codes for CASSTPEAGGYEQYF.

The chain has TRBV30 and TRBJ1-4, with D perhaps matching TRBD1 (5 bases). The V end lost 1 base, the J end lost 3 bases, and 18 bases lay between the germline ends. Germline V gene sequence: CDR1 GTSNPN, CDR2 SVGIG (reference sequence). The CDR3 totals 17 residues. Here the CDR3 DNA reads TGTGCCTGGAGTGGAGGCTTGGCTACAGGTTCTAATGAAAAACTGTTTTTT. It yields the protein CAWSGGLATGSNEKLFF.

Regarding this clone: In the same sample, other DNA sequences code for this CDR3. The J gene is TRBJ2-7, the V gene TRBV5-1, with D perhaps TRBD1 (5 bases). Germline CDR1 SGHRS, CDR2 YFSETQ. There are 14 residues in the CDR3. V lost 0 bases and J 3 bases, leaving 10 bases between the germline ends. The CDR3 protein is CASSLGQGNYEQYF. The CDR3, as DNA: TGCGCCAGCAGCTTGGGGCAGGGTAACTACGAGCAGTACTTC.

V usage is TRBV6-5 and J usage is TRBJ2-7; D ambiguous. This CDR3 is built from 11 residues. Germline-derived CDR1 and CDR2 are MNHEY and SVGAGI. Trimming pared 6 bases from V and 2 bases from J, leaving 5 bases between. DNA for the CDR3: TGTGCCAGCAGCACAACCTACGAGCAGTACTTC. Its translation is CASSTTYEQYF.

This sequence joins TRBV4-1 and TRBJ2-1; 12 bases align to TRBD2. V was clipped by 6 bases and J by 0 bases; unmatched bases: 6. Germline-derived CDR1 and CDR2 are MGHRA and YSYEKL. The CDR3 is 17 amino acids. The CDR3 protein is CASSPRTSGTSYNEQFF. In DNA form, the CDR3 reads TGCGCCAGCAGTCCTCGGACTAGCGGGACCTCCTACAATGAGCAGTTCTTC.

This clone has more than one count but fewer than ten. V and J are TRBV19 and TRBJ2-7, with 10 positions matching TRBD1. The CDR3 covers 15 residues. The ends lost 5 bases at V and 1 base at J; junction bases unmatched: 5. Per germline, CDR1 LNHDA and CDR2 SQIVND (reference sequence). CDR3: CASSVGTGESYEQYF. In nucleotides, the CDR3 is TGTGCCAGTAGTGTTGGGACAGGGGAATCCTACGAGCAGTACTTC.

This clone was seen a single time. Additional DNA sequences in this sample encode the identical CDR3. The chain links TRBV18 to TRBJ2-7; TRBD1 agrees at 8 bases. The CDR3 spans 15 residues. V was clipped by 2 bases and J by 0 bases; unmatched bases: 3. Germline CDR1 is KGHSH and CDR2 is LQKENI. The CDR3, as DNA: TGTGCCAGCTCACCAACGACAGGGGCCTCCTACGAGCAGTACTTC. Amino acid sequence: CASSPTTGASYEQYF.

About this clone itself: Mismatch with germline at one junction end may stem from a read error. CDR3: CASSKAGGTGVYEQYF. In DNA, the CDR3 is TGTGCCAGCAGTAAAGCGGGGGGGACAGGGGTCTACGAGCAGTACTTC. This chain joins TRBV6-1 and TRBJ2-7; D is perhaps TRBD1 or TRBD2 (10 bases each). The CDR3 consists of 16 residues. Germline-derived CDR1 and CDR2 are MNHNS and SASEGT.

In this sample, this clone turned up once. The V call is TRBV11-2, the J call TRBJ2-5; 11 bases agree with TRBD2. CDR1 is SGHAT, CDR2 FQNNGV, per germline. The CDR3 runs 19 residues. Losses at the gene ends were 4 bases for V and 0 bases for J; bases not matched to a gene: 13. The CDR3 region has the DNA TGTGCCAGCAGCTCGGGGGGTCTAGCGGGGGGCCGGTACCAAGAGACCCAGTACTTC. It yields the protein CASSSGGLAGGRYQETQYF.

The chain has TRBV4-1 and TRBJ2-2, with D hard to call. Germline V gives CDR1 MGHRA, CDR2 YSYEKL. Trimming cost V 4 bases and J 3 bases, with 6 bases left between them. This CDR3 has 13 amino acids. CDR3 residues: CASSPGYTGELFF. The CDR3, as DNA: TGCGCCAGCAGCCCCGGTTACACCGGGGAGCTGTTTTTT.

The V call is TRBV6-5, the J call TRBJ2-7, with 7 bases that match TRBD1. The V segment lost 4 bases and the J segment 2 bases; nucleotides outside the gene matches: 5. Germline V gene sequence: CDR1 MNHEY, CDR2 SVGAGI. CDR3 length: 14 residues. CDR3 sequence: CASSLRDSAYEQYF. DNA of the CDR3: TGTGCCAGCAGTTTAAGGGACAGCGCCTACGAGCAGTACTTC.

This clone was seen only once. The rearrangement uses TRBV19 and TRBJ2-2; D is perhaps TRBD1 (7 bases). The CDR3 has 14 residues. Between the trimmed V and J ends, which lost 9 bases and 3 bases, there was a span of 14 bases. Germline values: CDR1 LNHDA, CDR2 SQIVND (reference sequence). In nucleotides, the CDR3 is TGTGCCAGCCCGCCAGGGGGGCACACCGGGGAGCTGTTTTTT. The encoded protein is CASPPGGHTGELFF.

This sequence joins TRBV12-2 and TRBJ2-6; TRBD1 was called by the table and not checked on the DNA. TRBV12-2 counts as a pseudogene. There are 16 residues in the CDR3. The CDR3 DNA follows: TGTGCAAGTCGCTTAGTGCAGGGGACTGGGGCCAACGTCCTGACTTTC. This encodes CASRLVQGTGANVLTF.

The rearrangement joins TRBV7-9 to TRBJ2-3; a weak D match, TRBD2 (6 bases). The CDR3 is 19 amino acids. Germline V lookup: CDR1 SEHNR, CDR2 FQNEAQ (reference sequence). Trimming left V 2 bases short and J 0 bases short, with 21 bases between. The chain's CDR3 is CASSLIPPAGSPSTDTQYF. The CDR3, as DNA: TGTGCCAGCAGCTTAATCCCCCCGGCGGGATCCCCTAGCACAGATACGCAGTATTTT.

This chain links TRBV10-3 with TRBJ2-1; perhaps TRBD1 as D (5 bases). Germline values: CDR1 ENHRY, CDR2 SYGVKD. The V end lost 2 bases, the J end lost 7 bases, and 15 bases lay between the germline ends. This CDR3 is built from 15 residues. The CDR3 loop is CAISEGQGGVNEQFF. The DNA for the CDR3 is TGTGCCATCAGTGAGGGGCAGGGTGGAGTGAATGAGCAGTTCTTC.

The V call is TRBV5-1, the J call TRBJ1-2; 8 nucleotides agree with TRBD1. Germline lookup yields CDR1 SGHRS and CDR2 YFSETQ. The CDR3 contains 17 residues. Losses at the gene ends were 2 bases for V and 8 bases for J; bases not matched to a gene: 17. This CDR3 is CASSFQGAHIPGEGYTF. In nucleotides, the CDR3 is TGCGCCAGCAGCTTCCAGGGGGCCCATATCCCTGGGGAGGGCTACACCTTC.

The chain recombines TRBV7-9 with TRBJ2-7; a possible D gene is TRBD1 (6 bases). Germline V gives CDR1 SEHNR, CDR2 FQNEAQ (reference sequence). The CDR3 has 12 amino acids. Trimming removed 6 bases from V and 6 bases from J, with 12 bases in between. The CDR3 DNA sequence: TGTGCCAGCAGATCATTCAGGGGCGAGCAGTACTTC. Amino acid sequence: CASRSFRGEQYF.

The rearrangement uses TRBV5-1 and TRBJ2-7; 9 bases are shared with TRBD1. The CDR3 has 15 amino acids. Germline loops: CDR1 SGHRS, CDR2 YFSETQ. The V segment lost 4 bases and the J segment 7 bases; nucleotides outside the gene matches: 12. The CDR3 sequence: CASSLPGTGLREQYF. In DNA form, the CDR3 reads TGCGCCAGCAGCCTCCCTGGGACAGGGCTTAGGGAGCAGTACTTC.

The V call is TRBV4-1, the J call TRBJ2-7, with a possible D match to TRBD2 (5 bases). The V end lost 2 bases, the J end lost 0 bases, and 20 bases lay between the germline ends. Germline-derived CDR1 and CDR2 are MGHRA and YSYEKL. This CDR3 has 18 residues. CDR3: CASSQILTSGEYSYEQYF. CDR3 in DNA: TGCGCCAGCAGCCAAATCCTAACCAGTGGGGAGTACTCCTACGAGCAGTACTTC.

V gene TRBV6-1 combines with J gene TRBJ1-5; D gene uncertain. The V end lost 4 bases, the J end lost 6 bases, and 13 bases lay between the germline ends. The CDR3 sequence is 14 residues long. CDR1 MNHNS and CDR2 SASEGT come from the germline V gene. The CDR3 nucleotides read TGTGCCAGCAGTGGAGGCGCGGGGTTTCAGCCCCAGCATTTT. Translated: CASSGGAGFQPQHF.

The chain links TRBV5-3 to TRBJ2-3, with D possibly TRBD2 on 5 matching bases. TRBV5-3 is given ORF status, its function remaining uncertain. V was clipped by 2 bases and J by 0 bases, with 13 bases between them. The CDR3 consists of 16 residues. Here the CDR3 reads CARSFPSGVSTDTQYF. The DNA of the CDR3 is TGTGCCAGAAGCTTTCCATCCGGGGTTAGCACAGATACGCAGTATTTT.

The chain has TRBV2 and TRBJ1-5; 7 positions match TRBD1. The CDR3 totals 15 residues. Germline CDR1 is SNHLY and CDR2 is FYNNEI. The ends lost 5 bases at V and 1 base at J; junction bases unmatched: 5. The CDR3 region is CASSRTGLSNQPQHF. The DNA of the CDR3 is TGTGCCAGCAGTCGGACAGGATTAAGCAATCAGCCCCAGCATTTT.

This clone has more than one count but fewer than ten. The V call is TRBV30, the J call TRBJ1-2; the D gene is possibly TRBD1 (5 bases). V lost 4 bases and J lost 6, with 12 bases in between. This CDR3 spans 12 amino acids. CDR1 GTSNPN and CDR2 SVGIG come from the germline V gene (reference sequence). CDR3 amino acids: CAWTQGSHGYTF. CDR3 nucleotides: TGTGCCTGGACCCAGGGATCGCATGGCTACACCTTC.

The genes are TRBV5-1 and TRBJ2-5; TRBD1 matches at 7 bases. Trimming at V came to 0 bases and at J to 2 bases, leaving 4 bases not matched to a gene. CDR1 SGHRS and CDR2 YFSETQ come from the germline V gene. This CDR3 has 15 residues. The CDR3 is CASSLDPGGQETQYF. The CDR3 DNA follows: TGCGCCAGCAGCTTGGACCCAGGGGGACAAGAGACCCAGTACTTC. Full variable domain (remainder filled in from reference TRBV5-1 and TRBJ2-5): KAGVTQTPRYLIKTRGQQVTLSCSPISGHRSVSWYQQTPGQGLQFLFEYFSETQRNKGNFPGRFSGRQFSNSRSEMNVSTLELGDSALYLCASSLDPGGQETQYFGPGTRLLVL.

The chain combines TRBV28 with TRBJ2-7; D is uncertain. Germline V gene data show CDR1 as MDHEN and CDR2 as SYDVKM. The CDR3 runs 12 residues. V was clipped by 3 bases and J by 6 bases, with 9 bases between them. CDR3 sequence (DNA): TGTGCCAGCAGTTTGTCCAGAAGCGAGCAGTACTTC. Protein product: CASSLSRSEQYF. Variable domain in full (rest from reference TRBV28 and TRBJ2-7): DVKVTQSSRYLVKRTGEKVFLECVQDMDHENMFWYRQDPGLGLRLIYFSYDVKMKEKGDIPEGYSVSREKKERFSLILESASTNQTSMYLCASSLSRSEQYFGPGTRLTVT.

This chain joins TRBV9 and TRBJ2-5, with D perhaps TRBD1 (5 bases). V lost 3 bases and J 3 bases, leaving 12 bases between the germline ends. In germline, CDR1 is SGDLS, CDR2 YYNGEE. The CDR3 length is 14 residues. CDR3 DNA sequence: TGTGCCAGCAGCGCCGCCCCAGGGAAAGAGACCCAGTACTTC. It specifies CASSAAPGKETQYF. Supplemented by reference TRBV9 and TRBJ2-5, the full variable domain reads DSGVTQTPKHLITATGQRVTLRCSPRSGDLSVYWYQQSLDQGLQFLIQYYNGEERAKGNILERFSAQQFPDLHSELNLSSLELGDSALYFCASSAAPGKETQYFGPGTRLLVL.

This chain links TRBV18 with TRBJ2-5, with 7 nucleotides matching TRBD1. With 4 bases clipped from V and 7 bases from J, the junction kept 15 bases outside the gene matches. CDR1 and CDR2 from the germline V gene are KGHSH and LQKENI. The CDR3 spans 16 residues. The CDR3 spells CASSLRDSQIQGTQYF. The CDR3, as DNA: TGTGCCAGCTCACTCCGGGACAGTCAGATACAGGGGACCCAGTACTTC.

This chain joins TRBV28 and TRBJ2-1, with 7 bases lining up with TRBD2. Trimming at V came to 3 bases and at J to 4 bases, leaving 6 bases not matched to a gene. The CDR3 extends over 15 amino acids. CDR1 and CDR2 (germline): MDHEN, SYDVKM. The CDR3 DNA reads as TGTGCCAGCAGTTTGTGGGGGGGAGAATACAATGAGCAGTTCTTC. This gives the protein CASSLWGGEYNEQFF. The variable domain in full, with the rest retrieved from reference TRBV28 and TRBJ2-1, is DVKVTQSSRYLVKRTGEKVFLECVQDMDHENMFWYRQDPGLGLRLIYFSYDVKMKEKGDIPEGYSVSREKKERFSLILESASTNQTSMYLCASSLWGGEYNEQFFGPGTRLTVL.

The gene calls are TRBV28 and TRBJ2-7, with 10 bases lining up with TRBD2. Germline V gives CDR1 MDHEN, CDR2 SYDVKM. V shed 2 bases, J shed 2 bases, and the junction held 3 bases outside the gene matches. CDR3 length: 15 residues. The CDR3 DNA reads TGTGCCAGCAGTTTAGATCTAGCGGGAGCCTACGAGCAGTACTTC. This codes for CASSLDLAGAYEQYF.